This T cell receptor beta chain was captured in a study of shared T cell receptors in the human thymus. This CDR3 contains 16 residues. V was clipped by 3 bases and J by 7 bases; unmatched bases: 16. The germline V gene has CDR1 SQVTM and CDR2 ANQGSEA. Libraries were prepared by immunoSEQ multiplex PCR; TCRdb keeps only in-frame clonotypes and omits some of them. This sample carries about 380,000 clones, roughly 94% of them seen once, and the ten largest clones take 0.015% to 0.025%. The sequence was collected from a human donor. Sequencing was carried out using thymocytes. This rearrangement joins TRBV29-1 to TRBJ2-7; 9 positions match TRBD2. The CDR3 loop reads CSVDFVGIAGGPEQYF. The CDR3 nucleotides are TGCAGCGTTGATTTCGTTGGTATTGCGGGAGGGCCGGAGCAGTACTTC.